Listed below are T cell receptor beta chains from one sample, sequenced in a study of cytomegalovirus exposure and HLA in healthy donors. TCRdb's copy holds only in-frame clones and misses some; the assay was immunoSEQ multiplex PCR. The sample contains more than 35,000 clones, more than 50% of which appear only once. Sample: PBMCs. The receptors here all came from a middle-aged woman in good health and CMV-seropositive. The CDR3 runs from the conserved cysteine through the conserved F or W. D genes are given only for firm matches. Clone size is stated in some rows and not others, as once, few, many or a class when expanded.

v_gene	abundance	j_gene	d_gene	CDR3nt	CDR3aa
TRBV11-2	-	TRBJ1-1	-	TGTGCCAGCAGGAAGGGGGTTATAATGAACACTGAAGCTTTCTTT	CASRKGVIMNTEAFF
TRBV6-4	few	TRBJ2-3	TRBD2	TGTGCCAGCAGTGAAGGGTGGAGCGGGGGCGCAGATACGCAGTATTTT	CASSEGWSGGADTQYF
TRBV7-6	-	TRBJ2-5	-	TGTGCCAGCAGCACAGGCCAGGTACAGACCCAGTACTTC	CASSTGQVQTQYF
TRBV10-3	-	TRBJ2-7	-	TGTGCCATCAGTTGGGCCAGCTCCTACGAGCAGTACTTC	CAISWASSYEQYF
TRBV7-9	-	TRBJ1-3	-	TGTGCCAGCAGCGTAGGACAGCTAGGAAACACCATATATTTT	CASSVGQLGNTIYF
TRBV2	-	TRBJ2-1	TRBD2	TGTGCCAGCAGTACAAGACTAGCTCTATTCTTC	CASSTRLALFF
TRBV5-1	-	TRBJ1-2	-	TGCGCCAGCAGCTTGGAAGGAGACTATGGCTACACCTTC	CASSLEGDYGYTF
TRBV4-1	once	TRBJ1-1	TRBD1	TGCGCCAGCAGCCAGGGAGACAGGGCGAACACTGAAGCTTTCTTT	CASSQGDRANTEAFF
TRBV19	few	TRBJ2-1	-	TGTGCCAGTAGTATAGGGGGACATACAGGGAATGAGCAGTTCTTC	CASSIGGHTGNEQFF
TRBV4-1	-	TRBJ2-2	-	TGCGCCAGCAGCCAAGCTGACATGGGGCTCACCGGGGAGCTGTTTTTT	CASSQADMGLTGELFF
TRBV30	-	TRBJ2-7	-	TGTGCCTGGAGCCCCGACAGTGCCTACGAGCAGTACTTC	CAWSPDSAYEQYF
TRBV11-1	once	TRBJ2-7	TRBD2	TGTGCCAGCAGCCTAAAAGCGGGAGCCTACGAGCAGTACTTC	CASSLKAGAYEQYF
TRBV7-3	few	TRBJ2-3	-	TGTGCCAGCAGCCGAGCGGGTGCTAGCACAGATACGCAGTATTTT	CASSRAGASTDTQYF